These 32 T cell receptor beta chains were sequenced from one sample in a study of T cells in Graves' hyperthyroidism and ophthalmopathy. Amplified TCR beta CDR3 regions came from RNA transcripts. HTBI primers were the set used in a first-round RT-PCR of the TCR CDR3. Each CDR3 protein is one row after TCRdb ran MiXCR on the multiplex PCR reads. The sample lists fewer than 750,000 distinct CDR3 sequences, approximately 15% seen once, with 12% in the top ten. The sequencing input was blood. Receptors originate from a woman in her forties or fifties with Graves' ophthalmopathy.

This rearrangement joins TRBV20-1 to TRBJ1-4, with 11 nucleotides matching TRBD1. The CDR3 is made up of 15 amino acids. Germline CDR1 is DFQATT and CDR2 is SNEGSKA (reference sequence). The trim removed 5 bases at V and 4 bases at J, leaving 6 bases unmatched. This CDR3 is CSAPGQGGYNEKLFF. CDR3 DNA sequence: TGCAGTGCTCCGGGACAGGGGGGATATAATGAAAAACTGTTTTTT.

This clonotype was observed a single time. Possible read error: a much larger clone is one base away. The chain carries TRBV10-3 and TRBJ2-3; perhaps TRBD2 as D (6 bases). From germline, CDR1 is ENHRY and CDR2 SYGVKD. The CDR3 totals 16 residues. The V end lost 5 bases, the J end lost 3 bases, and 18 bases lay between the germline ends. CDR3 coding DNA: TGTGCCATCAGTTACTCGGGGGACTTTCCAACAGATACGCAGTATTTT. Translating gives CAISYSGDFPTDTQYF.

Remarks on this clonotype: A much larger clone differs from this one at a single base, so this may be a read error. This rearrangement joins TRBV2 to TRBJ2-1; no reliable D call. Germline loops: CDR1 SNHLY, CDR2 FYNNEI. The CDR3 has 17 residues. CDR3 protein: CASSENLAASSYTEQFF. In DNA form, the CDR3 reads TGTGCCAGCAGTGAAAACCTTGCGGCCAGCTCCTACACTGAGCAGTTCTTC.

This clonotype has a handful of counts. V and J are TRBV24-1 and TRBJ2-7; D remains ambiguous. The CDR3 has 12 amino acids. In germline, CDR1 is KGHDR, CDR2 SFDVKD. The ends were cut back, 2 bases at V and 7 bases at J, with 8 bases in the middle. The CDR3 spells CATSDSLGEQYF. CDR3 in DNA: TGTGCCACCAGTGATTCCCTAGGTGAGCAGTACTTC.

This chain joins TRBV12-3 or TRBV12-4 and TRBJ1-3, with no clear D. V dropped 1 base and J dropped 0 bases, with 7 bases sitting between them. CDR3 length equals 15 residues. CDR3 in amino acids: CASSLGVISGNTIYF. DNA of the CDR3: TGTGCCAGCAGTTTAGGGGTCATCTCTGGAAACACCATATATTTT.

The chain couples TRBV12-3 or TRBV12-4 to TRBJ2-7; D unresolved. The CDR3 is 12 amino acids. CDR3 nucleotides: TGTGCGTGCCGAGGATCGATCTACGAGCAGTACTTC. It codes for CACRGSIYEQYF.

This clonotype appeared a few times. The chain combines TRBV7-2 with TRBJ1-6; perhaps TRBD1 as D (6 bases). This CDR3 region has 19 residues. Germline loops: CDR1 SGHTA, CDR2 FQGNSA. The V end lost 2 bases, the J end lost 0 bases, and 17 bases lay between the germline ends. Written as DNA, the CDR3 is TGTGCCAGCAGCTTAACCCCAAAACAGGGAAGCTCCTATAATTCACCCCTCCACTTT. As protein: CASSLTPKQGSSYNSPLHF.

This clonotype was detected many times. This chain connects TRBV30 to TRBJ1-5; TRBD1 might be the D (5 bases). The CDR3 consists of 13 residues. The germline CDR1 and CDR2 sequences are GTSNPN and SVGIG (reference sequence). V was pared by 2 bases and J by 11 bases, with 16 bases between. In nucleotides, the CDR3 is TGTGCCTGGAGTCTAGGGGACCTGGAGTCCCAGCATTTT. It yields the protein CAWSLGDLESQHF.

This clonotype appeared a few times. The chain couples TRBV5-1 to TRBJ1-5; 8 nucleotides match TRBD1. The CDR3 covers 15 residues. Trimming cost V 5 bases and J 7 bases; bases outside gene matches: 11. Per the germline V gene, CDR1 is SGHRS and CDR2 is YFSETQ. CDR3 coding DNA: TGCGCCAGCAGACTATGGACAGGGTCTGAGCAGCCCCAGCATTTT. This sequence encodes CASRLWTGSEQPQHF.

The sample holds many counts of this clonotype. The rearrangement uses TRBV4-3 and TRBJ2-2; tentatively, D is TRBD1 (6 bases). Germline CDR1 is LGHNA and CDR2 is YSLEER. V shed 5 bases and J shed 0 bases, with 10 bases lying between them. The CDR3 runs to 15 residues. This CDR3 is CASSTGQPNTGELFF. The CDR3 DNA reads as TGCGCCAGCAGCACGGGACAACCGAACACCGGGGAGCTGTTTTTT.

This clonotype occurred a few times. The gene calls are TRBV12-5 and TRBJ1-2; 7 nucleotides line up with TRBD1. V gave up 3 bases and J gave up 4 bases; unmatched junction bases: 2. This CDR3 region has 13 residues. In germline, CDR1 is LGHNT, CDR2 FRNRAP. The CDR3 nucleotides are TGTGCTAGTGGTTTTACAGGGGCCTATGGCTACACCTTC. Residues: CASGFTGAYGYTF.

This chain uses TRBV19 with TRBJ1-5; 7 positions match TRBD1. This CDR3 has 14 residues. The germline V gene encodes CDR1 LNHDA and CDR2 SQIVND (reference sequence). V was clipped by 4 bases and J by 6 bases; unmatched bases: 6. The CDR3 sequence is CASSNPTGFQPQHF. The CDR3 coding sequence is TGTGCCAGTAGTAATCCGACAGGGTTTCAGCCCCAGCATTTT.

This clonotype was observed a few times. This chain joins TRBV11-1 and TRBJ2-2, with D unresolved. CDR1 and CDR2 from the germline V gene are SGHAT and FQDESV (reference sequence). This CDR3 is 14 amino acids long. V was clipped by 7 bases and J by 5 bases, with 14 bases between them. The CDR3: CASNGRELTGELFF. CDR3 sequence (DNA): TGTGCCAGCAATGGCAGAGAATTAACCGGGGAGCTGTTTTTT.

This clonotype was seen many times. The CDR3: CASSLGPIRAGQPQHF. In DNA form, the CDR3 reads TGCGCCAGCAGCTTGGGGCCAATAAGGGCCGGCCAGCCCCAGCATTTT. The chain couples TRBV5-1 to TRBJ1-5; D unresolved. The CDR3 length is 16 residues. V was cut by 0 bases and J by 7 bases, with 17 bases left in between. Germline CDR1 SGHRS, CDR2 YFSETQ.

With regard to this clonotype: This could be a read error, since a much larger clone is one nucleotide away. The chain couples TRBV29-1 to TRBJ1-1; the match to TRBD1 covers 8 bases. The V segment lost 6 bases and the J segment 1 base; nucleotides outside the gene matches: 1. Germline V gives CDR1 SQVTM, CDR2 ANQGSEA. The CDR3 runs to 12 residues. DNA for the CDR3: TGCAGCGTGGGACAGGCGAACACTGAAGCTTTCTTT. Amino acid sequence: CSVGQANTEAFF.

The rearrangement links TRBV6-1 to TRBJ2-5; the D gene could be TRBD1 or TRBD2 (5 bases each). The CDR3 is 20 amino acids. In germline, CDR1 is MNHNS, CDR2 SASEGT. Trimming removed 5 bases from V and 0 bases from J, with 28 bases in between. CDR3 sequence: CASSPAGTGTSKWNQETQYF. CDR3 nucleotide sequence: TGTGCCAGCAGTCCGGCCGGGACGGGTACTTCAAAGTGGAACCAAGAGACCCAGTACTTC.

The chain uses TRBV6-1 and TRBJ2-7; D ambiguous. The V gene's germline CDR1 is MNHNS and CDR2 SASEGT. The CDR3 contains 13 residues. V was trimmed by 4 bases and J by 0 bases, leaving 7 bases between them. The CDR3 DNA is TGTGCCAGCAGTGGACGCTACTCCTACGAGCAGTACTTC. Amino acids: CASSGRYSYEQYF.

The chain links TRBV20-1 to TRBJ2-1; TRBD2 agrees at 10 bases. The CDR3 has 15 amino acids. Trimming cost V 0 bases and J 8 bases; bases outside gene matches: 7. Per the germline V gene, CDR1 is DFQATT and CDR2 is SNEGSKA (reference sequence). The DNA of the CDR3 is TGCAGTGCTAGAGATTCTAGCGGGAGTAGAGATGAGCAGTTCTTC. Encoded protein: CSARDSSGSRDEQFF.

The chain carries TRBV4-3 and TRBJ2-2; 9 nucleotides agree with TRBD2. The CDR3 contains 18 residues. Germline-derived CDR1 and CDR2 are LGHNA and YSLEER. Losses at the gene ends were 1 base for V and 5 bases for J; bases not matched to a gene: 11. CDR3 coding DNA: TGCGCCAGCAGCCAAGCACAGGGCGGGGGGGGTAAAACCGGGGAGCTGTTTTTT. Protein product: CASSQAQGGGGKTGELFF.

Remarks on this clonotype: This may come from a read error, since a much larger clone is one base off. This sequence joins TRBV5-5 and TRBJ1-5; tentative D call: TRBD1 (6 bases). There are 15 residues in the CDR3. The germline gives CDR1 SGHKS, CDR2 YYEKEE (reference sequence). Trimming removed 6 bases at V and 6 bases at J, with 19 bases between. The chain's CDR3 is CASNSEQGWGQPQHF. CDR3 bases: TGTGCCAGCAACTCGGAACAGGGATGGGGTCAGCCCCAGCATTTT.

In its sample, this clonotype was seen many times. The V call is TRBV2, the J call TRBJ2-4, with D maybe TRBD1 (5 bases). Trimming took 3 bases from V and 8 from J, leaving 17 bases between them. The length of the CDR3 is 15 residues. In germline, CDR1 is SNHLY, CDR2 FYNNEI. The CDR3 nucleotides read TGTGCCAGCAGTGATTTTGTTCAGGGTCGGGACATTCAGTACTTC. Encoded protein: CASSDFVQGRDIQYF.

Comment on this clonotype: A read error may be the cause here, since a much bigger clone is one base away. The J gene is TRBJ2-3, the V gene TRBV15, with unresolved D. The CDR3 spans 14 residues. Germline V gene data show CDR1 as LNHNV and CDR2 as YYDKDF (reference sequence). The CDR3, as DNA: TGTGCCACCGGCAGAGATTGGACGGCAGATACGCAGTATTTT. Translated, it gives CATGRDWTADTQYF.

The rearrangement links TRBV5-4 to TRBJ2-3, with TRBD2 matching over 8 bases. V was clipped by 5 bases and J by 4 bases; unmatched bases: 12. Germline CDR1 reads SGHNT; CDR2 reads YYREEE (reference sequence). The CDR3 has 16 amino acids. In DNA form, the CDR3 reads TGTGCCAGCAGTTTTGAACAGCGGGAGATCGCAGATACGCAGTATTTT. Amino acid sequence: CASSFEQREIADTQYF.

V is TRBV20-1 and J is TRBJ2-1; D not certain. The V end was cut by 0 bases, the J end by 10 bases, with 10 bases between. The CDR3 sequence is 12 residues long. The germline gives CDR1 DFQATT, CDR2 SNEGSKA (reference sequence). CDR3 sequence (DNA): TGCAGTGCTAGAGATGACGGATGGGAGCAGTTCTTC. Its translation: CSARDDGWEQFF.

This clonotype was counted at least ten times. The chain employs TRBV7-2 and TRBJ2-7, with a tentative D call TRBD2 (6 bases). The ends were cut back, 5 bases at V and 4 bases at J, with 18 bases in the middle. The CDR3 is made up of 15 amino acids. CDR1 is SGHTA and CDR2 is FQGNSA in the germline V gene. The chain's CDR3 is CASSPDYRRTYEQYF. For the CDR3, the DNA is TGTGCCAGCAGCCCGGACTATCGGAGGACTTACGAGCAGTACTTC.

In its sample, this clonotype was seen many times. The gene calls are TRBV2 and TRBJ2-5; D is perhaps TRBD1 (6 bases). V was pared by 4 bases and J by 5 bases, with 14 bases between. CDR1 is SNHLY, CDR2 FYNNEI, per germline. The CDR3 consists of 14 residues. CDR3 DNA: TGTGCCAGCAGTGGGCAGACAGGCGAGGAGACCCAGTACTTC. As protein: CASSGQTGEETQYF.

The chain combines TRBV6-9 with TRBJ1-1; D unclear. Trimming cost V 3 bases and J 5 bases, with 10 bases left between them. Germline lookup yields CDR1 MNHGY and CDR2 SVAAGI. The CDR3 covers 13 residues. In DNA, the CDR3 is TGTGCCAGCAGTTACGCGAACGGGACTGAAGCTTTCTTT. This sequence encodes CASSYANGTEAFF.

The chain employs TRBV4-2 and TRBJ2-7; 7 bases fit TRBD1. The V segment lost 4 bases and the J segment 3 bases; nucleotides outside the gene matches: 6. The CDR3 runs 14 residues. The germline V gene encodes CDR1 LGHNA and CDR2 YNFKEQ. The chain's CDR3 is CASSPGPGGYEQYF. CDR3 DNA sequence: TGTGCCAGCAGCCCGGGCCCAGGGGGCTACGAGCAGTACTTC.

This clonotype was found many times. The rearrangement joins TRBV28 to TRBJ1-5; D is unclear. V dropped 2 bases and J dropped 3 bases, with 14 bases sitting between them. There are 16 residues in the CDR3. Germline values: CDR1 MDHEN, CDR2 SYDVKM. CDR3 amino acids: CASSLRVRVSNQPQHF. The CDR3 nucleotides are TGTGCCAGCAGTTTACGGGTTAGGGTATCCAATCAGCCCCAGCATTTT. The variable domain in full, completed from reference TRBV28 and TRBJ1-5, reads DVKVTQSSRYLVKRTGEKVFLECVQDMDHENMFWYRQDPGLGLRLIYFSYDVKMKEKGDIPEGYSVSREKKERFSLILESASTNQTSMYLCASSLRVRVSNQPQHFGDGTRLSIL.

There are a few counts of this clonotype. A much larger clone sits a single nucleotide away, making a read error possible. The chain carries TRBV6-2 or TRBV6-3 and TRBJ1-1; D gene ambiguous. V was shortened by 11 bases and J by 3 bases, with 19 bases between the two germline ends. Germline V gene data show CDR1 as MNHEY and CDR2 as SVGEGT. This CDR3 has 14 amino acids. DNA for the CDR3: TGTGCCTGCACCAAGACTAAGTGGGACACTGAAGCTTTCTTT. Encoded protein: CACTKTKWDTEAFF.

The chain uses TRBV5-1 and TRBJ2-3, with D perhaps being TRBD1 or TRBD2 (5 bases each). Germline loops: CDR1 SGHRS, CDR2 YFSETQ. V was trimmed by 0 bases and J by 4 bases, leaving 9 bases between them. This CDR3 spans 14 amino acids. In DNA form, the CDR3 reads TGCGCCAGCAGCTTGGGAGGGGACGCAGATACGCAGTATTTT. It is translated as CASSLGGDADTQYF.

This clonotype was recorded at least ten times. V and J are TRBV30 and TRBJ2-2; no firm D call. The CDR3 is made up of 12 amino acids. Trimming removed 8 bases from V and 6 bases from J, with 13 bases in between. CDR1 is GTSNPN, CDR2 SVGIG, per germline (reference sequence). The CDR3 DNA reads TGTGCCGGACCCACGGGCGCCGGGGAGCTGTTTTTT. Translating gives CAGPTGAGELFF.